Below, 25 T cell receptor beta chains from the same sample are listed, as sequenced in a study of T cell responses to AZD1222 COVID-19 vaccine. Generated by immunoSEQ multiplex PCR, the TCRdb table keeps only in-frame clones and is missing some. The sample lists 140,000 to 150,000 clones; nearly 95% were seen once. The sequences come from peripheral blood, collected on day 0 of AZD1222 vaccination. The receptor set was obtained from an adult in good health.

V and J are TRBV20-1 and TRBJ2-7; possible D gene TRBD1, 5 bases. The CDR3 has 11 residues. Germline-derived CDR1 and CDR2 are DFQATT and SNEGSKA (reference sequence). With 3 bases removed from V and 6 bases from J, the gap between germline ends came to 9 bases. The CDR3 coding sequence is TGCAGTGCTAGGACAGCCGGCGAGCAGTACTTC. This translates into CSARTAGEQYF.

The rearrangement uses TRBV12-3 or TRBV12-4 and TRBJ1-3, with D possibly TRBD1 on 5 matching bases. Trimming removed 5 bases at V and 13 bases at J, with 12 bases between. The CDR3 extends over 11 amino acids. The CDR3: CASSTRQLIYF. CDR3 nucleotides: TGTGCCAGCAGTACCCGACAGTTAATATATTTT.

This clone was picked up one time. This chain connects TRBV2 to TRBJ1-1, with 7 bases aligning to TRBD1. The CDR3 has 13 residues. V shed 0 bases and J 11 bases; nucleotides not matched to a gene: 6. Germline CDR1 reads SNHLY; CDR2 reads FYNNEI. The chain's CDR3 is CASSEALTGWAFF. Here the CDR3 DNA reads TGTGCCAGCAGTGAAGCGCTGACAGGGTGGGCTTTCTTT.

The chain couples TRBV28 to TRBJ2-7; D gene unclear. In germline, CDR1 is MDHEN, CDR2 SYDVKM. CDR3 length equals 13 residues. V shed 3 bases and J shed 3 bases, with 9 bases lying between them. The CDR3 loop is CASSLPRNYEQYF. The CDR3 DNA sequence: TGTGCCAGCAGTTTGCCCAGGAACTACGAGCAGTACTTC. Full variable domain (missing parts from reference TRBV28 and TRBJ2-7): DVKVTQSSRYLVKRTGEKVFLECVQDMDHENMFWYRQDPGLGLRLIYFSYDVKMKEKGDIPEGYSVSREKKERFSLILESASTNQTSMYLCASSLPRNYEQYFGPGTRLTVT.

The rearrangement joins TRBV6-5 to TRBJ1-3; D unresolved. Germline loops: CDR1 MNHEY, CDR2 SVGAGI. There are 14 residues in the CDR3. Between the trimmed V and J ends, which lost 8 bases and 0 bases, there was a span of 11 bases. In DNA, the CDR3 is TGTGCCAGCTGCCTCCTGAGCTCTGGAAACACCATATATTTT. It encodes CASCLLSSGNTIYF.

This chain connects TRBV6-2 or TRBV6-3 to TRBJ2-7; D gene ambiguous. CDR1 is MNHEY, CDR2 SVGEGT, per germline. The germline V and J ends were trimmed by 0 bases and 3 bases, with 9 bases remaining between them. This CDR3 comprises 14 residues. CDR3 sequence reads: CASSYSFLVYEQYF. The CDR3 DNA follows: TGTGCCAGCAGTTACTCGTTCCTAGTCTACGAGCAGTACTTC.

V usage is TRBV19 and J usage is TRBJ1-1; D possibly corresponds to TRBD1 (5 bases). V dropped 5 bases and J dropped 10 bases, with 11 bases sitting between them. Germline V gives CDR1 LNHDA, CDR2 SQIVND (reference sequence). CDR3 size: 11 residues. The CDR3 loop reads CASSRRGTAFF. For the CDR3, the DNA is TGTGCCAGTAGTCGCCGGGGCACAGCTTTCTTT.

The gene calls are TRBV18 and TRBJ1-2; 7 bases are a match to TRBD1. With V trimmed by 4 bases and J by 6 bases, 11 bases remained unmatched. The germline V gene encodes CDR1 KGHSH and CDR2 LQKENI. CDR3 length: 15 amino acids. The CDR3 DNA sequence: TGTGCCAGCTCACTCGCGACCGACAGGGTGGATGGCTACACCTTC. Residues: CASSLATDRVDGYTF.

The genes are TRBV9 and TRBJ1-3; 8 bases match TRBD1. CDR3 length: 15 residues. CDR1 SGDLS and CDR2 YYNGEE come from the germline V gene. V lost 3 bases and J lost 3; bases outside the gene matches: 5. The CDR3 DNA sequence: TGTGCCAGCAGCGCTGGGACAGGTGATGGAAACACCATATATTTT. Its protein product is CASSAGTGDGNTIYF.

The rearrangement uses TRBV30 and TRBJ2-1, with D hard to call. Trimming cost V 3 bases and J 7 bases, with 10 bases left between them. This CDR3 is 12 amino acids long. CDR1 and CDR2 (germline): GTSNPN, SVGIG (reference sequence). CDR3 DNA: TGTGCCTGGAGGAGGTCTGGAAATGAGCAGTTCTTC. This translates into CAWRRSGNEQFF.

The V gene is TRBV9, the J gene TRBJ1-1; no reliable D call. From germline, CDR1 is SGDLS and CDR2 YYNGEE. V was clipped by 2 bases and J by 6 bases, with 8 bases between them. This CDR3 is built from 12 residues. CDR3 bases: TGTGCCAGCAGCGTGGAAGGCGCTGAAGCTTTCTTT. Its protein is CASSVEGAEAFF.

V is TRBV10-3 and J is TRBJ1-4; D is perhaps TRBD1 (5 bases). The V gene lost 6 bases and the J gene lost 5 bases, with 16 bases spanning the gap. Looked up from germline, CDR1 is ENHRY and CDR2 is SYGVKD. The CDR3 is 15 residues long. As DNA, the CDR3 is TGTGCCATCAGGGACAAAGTGGGCGAGAATGAAAAACTGTTTTTT. Residues: CAIRDKVGENEKLFF.

This chain joins TRBV7-9 and TRBJ2-5, with D uncertain. CDR1 and CDR2 from the germline V gene are SEHNR and FQNEAQ (reference sequence). Trimming cost V 3 bases and J 8 bases, with 7 bases left between them. The CDR3 contains 11 residues. The CDR3 DNA follows: TGTGCCAGCAGCTTGTCAGGAACCCAGTACTTC. It yields the protein CASSLSGTQYF.

The chain links TRBV7-3 to TRBJ2-7; 11 nucleotides line up with TRBD2. The CDR3 is made up of 15 amino acids. V was clipped by 2 bases and J by 3 bases; unmatched bases: 3. In germline, CDR1 is SGHTA, CDR2 FQGTGA. The CDR3 protein is CASSLGGTSGYEQYF. The CDR3 DNA reads as TGTGCCAGCAGCTTAGGTGGGACTAGCGGCTACGAGCAGTACTTC.

The gene calls are TRBV27 and TRBJ2-2; D possibly matches TRBD1 or TRBD2 (5 bases each). From germline, CDR1 is MNHEY and CDR2 SMNVEV (reference sequence). Deletions cut 5 bases from V and 0 bases from J, with 13 bases between. CDR3 length: 16 amino acids. The CDR3 sequence is CASSASGTANTGELFF. CDR3 DNA: TGTGCCAGCAGTGCATCCGGGACGGCGAACACCGGGGAGCTGTTTTTT.

The chain uses TRBV6-4 and TRBJ2-1; no reliable D call. The germline V gene encodes CDR1 MRHNA and CDR2 SNTAGT. The length of the CDR3 is 16 residues. V shed 4 bases and J shed 0 bases, with 13 bases lying between them. The DNA of the CDR3 is TGTGCCAGCAGTGCCAGGAGCGCCAGCTCCTACAATGAGCAGTTCTTC. As protein: CASSARSASSYNEQFF.

The chain joins TRBV3-1 (or the pseudogene TRBV3-2) to TRBJ2-7; 9 bases are a match to TRBD1. Looked up from germline, CDR1 is LGHDT and CDR2 is YNNKEL (reference sequence). With V trimmed by 3 bases and J by 4 bases, 4 bases remained unmatched. CDR3 length equals 14 residues. For the CDR3, the DNA is TGTGCCAGCAGCCAGGGGACAGGGTCTTACGAGCAGTACTTC. Protein: CASSQGTGSYEQYF.

The CDR3 sequence: CASKPGLANDEQFF. In nucleotides, the CDR3 is TGCGCCAGTAAGCCGGGACTAGCGAACGATGAGCAGTTCTTC. The chain couples TRBV5-1 to TRBJ2-1, with 10 bases aligning to TRBD2. Germline V gene data show CDR1 as SGHRS and CDR2 as YFSETQ. The length of the CDR3 is 14 residues. The J segment lost 8 bases and the V segment lost 8 bases, leaving 10 bases of the junction unmatched.

CDR3 residues: CAISGSSGSGNEQFF. The CDR3 DNA follows: TGTGCCATCAGTGGGTCTAGCGGGAGCGGAAATGAGCAGTTCTTC. V and J are TRBV10-3 and TRBJ2-1; TRBD2 aligns across 10 bases. The CDR3 has 15 amino acids. The V and J ends lost 4 bases and 7 bases, in that order; junction bases with no gene match: 7. From germline, CDR1 is ENHRY and CDR2 SYGVKD.

V gene TRBV28 combines with J gene TRBJ1-2; D unresolved. This CDR3 is built from 14 residues. V was cut by 7 bases and J by 0 bases, with 12 bases left in between. Germline V CDR1 and CDR2: MDHEN, SYDVKM. CDR3 residues: CASKSSLANYGYTF. CDR3 in DNA: TGTGCCAGCAAATCGTCTTTAGCTAACTATGGCTACACCTTC.

The V call is TRBV14, the J call TRBJ2-3; D is perhaps TRBD2 (5 bases). The length of the CDR3 is 16 residues. Trimming removed 1 base from V and 0 bases from J, with 11 bases in between. The V gene's germline CDR1 is SGHDN and CDR2 FVKESK. The CDR3 DNA is TGTGCCAGCAGCCAAGTATACGGGGAAAGCACAGATACGCAGTATTTT. This codes for CASSQVYGESTDTQYF.

V is TRBV30 and J is TRBJ1-2, with a weak D call TRBD1 (5 bases). V was pared by 2 bases and J by 5 bases, with 18 bases between. This CDR3 spans 15 amino acids. CDR1 GTSNPN and CDR2 SVGIG come from the germline V gene (reference sequence). The CDR3 loop is CAWSSIRGGRYGYTF. CDR3 nucleotide sequence: TGTGCCTGGAGTTCAATCCGGGGGGGTCGGTATGGCTACACCTTC.

The chain employs TRBV11-2 and TRBJ2-1; 7 positions agree with TRBD2. Germline CDR1 reads SGHAT; CDR2 reads FQNNGV. The V gene end was trimmed by 1 base and the J gene end by 6 bases; junction bases not matched to a gene: 6. The CDR3 runs 15 residues. The CDR3 bases are TGTGCCAGCAGCTTAGGGGCTAGCGGTTCCAATGAGCAGTTCTTC. Protein: CASSLGASGSNEQFF. Variable domain in full (rest from reference TRBV11-2 and TRBJ2-1): EAGVAQSPRYKIIEKRQSVAFWCNPISGHATLYWYQQILGQGPKLLIQFQNNGVVDDSQLPKDRFSAERLKGVDSTLKIQPAKLEDSAVYLCASSLGASGSNEQFFGPGTRLTVL.

The chain is built from TRBV6-5 and TRBJ2-7, with a possible D match to TRBD2 (6 bases). Trimming took 8 bases from V and 7 from J, leaving 15 bases between them. The CDR3 spans 12 residues. CDR1 is MNHEY, CDR2 SVGAGI, per germline. CDR3: CASGRDGGEQYF. CDR3 coding DNA: TGTGCCAGCGGCCGAGATGGGGGGGAGCAGTACTTC.

This sequence joins TRBV5-4 and TRBJ2-5; 7 bases match TRBD1. The V gene end was trimmed by 4 bases and the J gene end by 4 bases; junction bases not matched to a gene: 7. This CDR3 comprises 14 residues. CDR1 is SGHNT and CDR2 is YYREEE in the germline V gene (reference sequence). The CDR3 protein is CASSSLRGLETQYF. As DNA, the CDR3 is TGTGCCAGCAGCAGCTTGAGGGGGCTAGAGACCCAGTACTTC.